This is a list of T cell receptor beta chains from one sample in a study of breast tumors, draining lymph nodes, adjacent tissues. MiXCR, run by TCRdb on the multiplex PCR reads, gives a single entry per CDR3 protein. The sample gives 150,000 to 250,000 distinct CDR3 sequences, 31% of which show up once; about 4.3% is in the top ten. Sequenced: axillary lymph node tissue. These receptors were obtained from a female donor with breast cancer. Some clones in this sample may be carry-over from other donors' samples. Each CDR3 is given with its conserved first and last residue. A D gene is named only where the DNA matches it firmly. For some rows the clone size is stated as once, few or many, or as a class when expanded; others skip it.

D gene: TRBD1
clone size: many
J gene: TRBJ1-5
V gene: TRBV5-6
CDR3 protein: CASTRAGTGGFNQPQHF
CDR3 DNA: TGTGCCAGCACTAGGGCCGGGACAGGGGGCTTTAATCAGCCCCAGCATTTT

D gene: TRBD1
clone size: few
J gene: TRBJ1-1
V gene: TRBV5-1
CDR3 protein: CASSWTQGANTEAFF
CDR3 DNA: TGCGCCAGCAGCTGGACACAGGGGGCAAACACTGAAGCTTTCTTT

D gene: TRBD1
clone size: many
J gene: TRBJ2-1
V gene: TRBV5-6
CDR3 protein: CASSWGTVSSYNEQFF
CDR3 DNA: TGTGCCAGCAGCTGGGGGACAGTCAGCTCCTACAATGAGCAGTTCTTC

D gene: .
clone size: few
J gene: TRBJ1-1
V gene: TRBV20-1
CDR3 protein: CSGQQNTEAFF
CDR3 DNA: TGCAGTGGACAGCAGAACACTGAAGCTTTCTTT

D gene: TRBD1
clone size: many
J gene: TRBJ2-1
V gene: TRBV5-6
CDR3 protein: CASSLRDTPGQFYNEQFF
CDR3 DNA: TGTGCCAGCAGCTTGAGGGACACCCCGGGACAGTTTTACAATGAGCAGTTCTTC

D gene: .
clone size: many
J gene: TRBJ2-5
V gene: TRBV5-6
CDR3 protein: CASNGDQETQYF
CDR3 DNA: TGTGCCAGCAATGGGGACCAAGAGACCCAGTACTTC

D gene: .
clone size: many
J gene: TRBJ2-3
V gene: TRBV6-1
CDR3 protein: CASTPNLGDTQYF
CDR3 DNA: TGTGCCAGCACCCCCAACCTAGGAGATACGCAGTATTTT

D gene: TRBD2
clone size: many
J gene: TRBJ2-7
V gene: TRBV12-3/TRBV12-4
CDR3 protein: CASSQGLAGAYEQYF
CDR3 DNA: TGTGCCAGCAGTCAGGGACTAGCGGGTGCCTACGAGCAGTACTTC

D gene: .
clone size: .
J gene: TRBJ2-3
V gene: TRBV9
CDR3 protein: CASSVGGETDTQYF
CDR3 DNA: TGTGCCAGCAGCGTAGGTGGTGAGACAGATACGCAGTATTTT

D gene: TRBD1
clone size: .
J gene: TRBJ2-5
V gene: TRBV7-7
CDR3 protein: CASSLAQGVGETQYF
CDR3 DNA: TGTGCTAGCAGCTTAGCACAGGGGGTAGGAGAGACCCAGTACTTC

D gene: TRBD1
clone size: many
J gene: TRBJ1-5
V gene: TRBV6-1
CDR3 protein: CASSDRQGWSQPQHF
CDR3 DNA: TGTGCCAGCAGCGATAGACAGGGCTGGAGTCAGCCCCAGCATTTT

D gene: TRBD2
clone size: many
J gene: TRBJ2-3
V gene: TRBV7-7
CDR3 protein: CASSLAPAGGRDTQYF
CDR3 DNA: TGTGCTAGCAGCTTAGCGCCCGCGGGGGGAAGAGATACGCAGTATTTT

D gene: .
clone size: many
J gene: TRBJ2-5
V gene: TRBV2
CDR3 protein: CASRRGAIQETQYF
CDR3 DNA: TGTGCCAGCAGGAGGGGGGCGATCCAAGAGACCCAGTACTTC

D gene: TRBD2
clone size: .
J gene: TRBJ2-1
V gene: TRBV13
CDR3 protein: CASSLSGSSYNEHFF
CDR3 DNA: TGTGCCAGCAGCTTGAGCGGGAGCTCCTACAATGAGCATTTCTTC

D gene: TRBD1
clone size: many
J gene: TRBJ2-3
V gene: TRBV7-9
CDR3 protein: CASSDLDRGGTDTQYF
CDR3 DNA: TGTGCCAGCAGCGACCTGGACAGGGGGGGGACAGATACGCAGTATTTT

D gene: .
clone size: once
J gene: TRBJ1-6
V gene: TRBV12-3/TRBV12-4
CDR3 protein: CVSSLRGSYNSPLHF
CDR3 DNA: TGTGTCAGCAGCTTGAGGGGGTCCTATAATTCACCCCTCCACTTT

D gene: .
clone size: many
J gene: TRBJ1-2
V gene: TRBV6-1
CDR3 protein: CASLTGPYGYTF
CDR3 DNA: TGTGCCAGCCTAACAGGGCCCTATGGCTACACCTTC

D gene: TRBD1
clone size: .
J gene: TRBJ1-2
V gene: TRBV6-6
CDR3 protein: CAINPQGVVYGYTF
CDR3 DNA: TGTGCCATCAACCCACAGGGGGTGGTTTATGGCTACACCTTC

D gene: .
clone size: .
J gene: TRBJ1-1
V gene: TRBV5-1
CDR3 protein: CASRELGSNTEAFF
CDR3 DNA: TGCGCCAGCAGGGAGCTGGGGAGTAACACTGAAGCTTTCTTT

D gene: .
clone size: many
J gene: TRBJ2-6
V gene: TRBV5-1
CDR3 protein: CASSLRTTQSSGANVLTF
CDR3 DNA: TGCGCCAGCAGCTTGCGGACAACACAGAGCTCTGGGGCCAACGTCCTGACTTTC

D gene: .
clone size: many
J gene: TRBJ2-7
V gene: TRBV9
CDR3 protein: CASSRELSSYEQYF
CDR3 DNA: TGTGCCAGCAGTCGGGAGCTGAGCTCCTACGAGCAGTACTTC

D gene: .
clone size: .
J gene: TRBJ1-2
V gene: TRBV12-3/TRBV12-4
CDR3 protein: CASSFAVGGYTF
CDR3 DNA: TGTGCCAGCAGTTTCGCGGTAGGAGGCTACACCTTC

D gene: .
clone size: many
J gene: TRBJ1-4
V gene: TRBV25-1
CDR3 protein: CASRDGSTNEKLFF
CDR3 DNA: TGTGCCTCAAGGGACGGCTCAACTAATGAAAAACTGTTTTTT

D gene: .
clone size: few
J gene: TRBJ1-1
V gene: TRBV30
CDR3 protein: CAWNARVDTEAFF
CDR3 DNA: TGTGCCTGGAACGCCCGGGTGGACACTGAAGCTTTCTTT

D gene: TRBD2
clone size: .
J gene: TRBJ2-1
V gene: TRBV2
CDR3 protein: CASSEGTSGSNEQFF
CDR3 DNA: TGTGCCAGCAGTGAAGGTACTAGCGGGAGCAATGAGCAGTTCTTC

D gene: .
clone size: .
J gene: TRBJ1-1
V gene: TRBV29-1
CDR3 protein: CSVVVENTEAFF
CDR3 DNA: TGCAGCGTTGTGGTTGAGAACACTGAAGCTTTCTTT

D gene: .
clone size: .
J gene: TRBJ2-3
V gene: TRBV6-1
CDR3 protein: CASSEPNRVDTQYF
CDR3 DNA: TGTGCCAGCAGTGAACCAAACAGGGTAGATACGCAGTATTTT

D gene: .
clone size: many
J gene: TRBJ2-5
V gene: TRBV10-2
CDR3 protein: CASSEIGHQETQYF
CDR3 DNA: TGCGCCAGCAGTGAAATCGGACATCAAGAGACCCAGTACTTC

D gene: .
clone size: .
J gene: TRBJ2-1
V gene: TRBV10-1
CDR3 protein: CASSDLGDEQFF
CDR3 DNA: TGCGCCAGCAGTGATCTCGGCGATGAGCAGTTCTTC

D gene: .
clone size: many
J gene: TRBJ2-7
V gene: TRBV29-1
CDR3 protein: CSVQVTSYEQYF
CDR3 DNA: TGCAGCGTTCAGGTAACGTCCTACGAGCAGTACTTC

D gene: .
clone size: many
J gene: TRBJ2-3
V gene: TRBV7-2
CDR3 protein: CASSRTPWADTQYF
CDR3 DNA: TGTGCCAGCAGCCGGACACCGTGGGCAGATACGCAGTATTTT

D gene: .
clone size: many
J gene: TRBJ1-2
V gene: TRBV19
CDR3 protein: CASSQDRPRGYTF
CDR3 DNA: TGTGCCAGTAGTCAGGACAGACCGCGGGGCTACACCTTC

D gene: .
clone size: .
J gene: TRBJ2-5
V gene: TRBV2
CDR3 protein: CASSQGAGDNQETQYF
CDR3 DNA: TGTGCCAGCAGCCAGGGGGCGGGGGACAACCAAGAGACCCAGTACTTC

D gene: TRBD1
clone size: many
J gene: TRBJ2-1
V gene: TRBV10-3
CDR3 protein: CAIGKTGERYNEQFF
CDR3 DNA: TGTGCCATCGGGAAGACAGGGGAACGTTACAATGAGCAGTTCTTC

D gene: TRBD1
clone size: few
J gene: TRBJ1-6
V gene: TRBV6-5
CDR3 protein: CASSLRQGTNSPLHF
CDR3 DNA: TGTGCCAGCAGCCTTAGACAGGGGACTAATTCACCCCTCCACTTT

D gene: .
clone size: .
J gene: TRBJ1-6
V gene: TRBV20-1
CDR3 protein: CSARFSGNYNSPLHF
CDR3 DNA: TGCAGTGCTAGATTTAGCGGGAATTATAATTCACCCCTCCACTTT

D gene: .
clone size: many
J gene: TRBJ1-2
V gene: TRBV20-1
CDR3 protein: CSARHPGQLSIGYGYTF
CDR3 DNA: TGCAGTGCTAGACACCCAGGACAACTTAGCATTGGGTATGGCTACACCTTC

D gene: .
clone size: many
J gene: TRBJ2-7
V gene: TRBV11-2
CDR3 protein: CASSLHRPGVPGEQYF
CDR3 DNA: TGTGCCAGCAGCTTACATCGGCCGGGGGTACCCGGGGAGCAGTACTTC

D gene: .
clone size: many
J gene: TRBJ2-5
V gene: TRBV11-2
CDR3 protein: CATSATRETQYF
CDR3 DNA: TGTGCCACCTCGGCGACGAGAGAGACCCAGTACTTC

D gene: TRBD2
clone size: .
J gene: TRBJ2-2
V gene: TRBV6-2/TRBV6-3
CDR3 protein: CASRRLARNTGELFF
CDR3 DNA: TGTGCCAGCAGGCGACTAGCGAGGAACACCGGGGAGCTGTTTTTT

D gene: .
clone size: many
J gene: TRBJ2-7
V gene: TRBV7-2
CDR3 protein: CASSLSRMTYEQYF
CDR3 DNA: TGTGCCAGCAGCTTATCCCGGATGACCTACGAGCAGTACTTC

D gene: .
clone size: .
J gene: TRBJ1-4
V gene: TRBV24-1
CDR3 protein: CAISGSRSEAGEKLFF
CDR3 DNA: TGTGCCATCAGTGGTTCTCGGTCTGAGGCGGGTGAAAAACTGTTTTTT

D gene: .
clone size: .
J gene: TRBJ1-1
V gene: TRBV2
CDR3 protein: CASGPGGTKTEAFF
CDR3 DNA: TGTGCCAGCGGGCCCGGCGGGACAAAAACTGAAGCTTTCTTT